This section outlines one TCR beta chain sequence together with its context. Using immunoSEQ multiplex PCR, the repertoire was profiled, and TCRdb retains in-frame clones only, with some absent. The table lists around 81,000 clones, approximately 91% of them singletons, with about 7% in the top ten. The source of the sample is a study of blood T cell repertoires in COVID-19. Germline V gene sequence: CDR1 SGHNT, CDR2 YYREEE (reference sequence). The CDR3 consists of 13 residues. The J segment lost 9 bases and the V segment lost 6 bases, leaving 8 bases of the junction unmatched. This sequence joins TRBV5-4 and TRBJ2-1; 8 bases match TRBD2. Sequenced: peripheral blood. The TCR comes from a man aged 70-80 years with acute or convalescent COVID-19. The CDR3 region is CASTNGGAVEQFF. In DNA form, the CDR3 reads TGTGCCAGCACGAACGGGGGGGCGGTTGAGCAGTTCTTC. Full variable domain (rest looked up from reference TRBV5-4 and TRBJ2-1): ETGVTQSPTHLIKTRGQQVTLRCSSQSGHNTVSWYQQALGQGPQFIFQYYREEENGRGNFPPRFSGLQFPNYSSELNVNALELDDSALYLCASTNGGAVEQFFGPGTRLTVL.